This TCR beta chain is from a study of cytomegalovirus exposure and HLA in healthy donors. The PCR was carried out with 60 Vbeta primers and 13 Jbeta primers. Clones were read by immunoSEQ multiplex PCR, and TCRdb kept only the in-frame ones, dropping some. Here the sample spans some 44,000 clones, roughly half being singletons. Findings of the study overall: The HLA-A and HLA-B alleles of most subjects were reportedly predicted accurately from TCR beta sequences. Later on, analysis showed that most CMV-associated TCR beta chains appeared to be HLA-restricted.

As concerns this clone: What it binds is not known.

The CDR3 totals 14 residues. Looked up from germline, CDR1 is MNHNY and CDR2 is SVGAGI (reference sequence). V gave up 4 bases and J gave up 4 bases, with 11 bases separating them. The genes are TRBV6-6 and TRBJ1-3; D unclear. Sequences were obtained from PBMCs. This TCR derives from a human donor in good health. The CDR3 protein is CASSWTGGGNTIYF. The CDR3 nucleotides read TGTGCCAGCAGTTGGACCGGCGGGGGAAACACCATATATTTT.